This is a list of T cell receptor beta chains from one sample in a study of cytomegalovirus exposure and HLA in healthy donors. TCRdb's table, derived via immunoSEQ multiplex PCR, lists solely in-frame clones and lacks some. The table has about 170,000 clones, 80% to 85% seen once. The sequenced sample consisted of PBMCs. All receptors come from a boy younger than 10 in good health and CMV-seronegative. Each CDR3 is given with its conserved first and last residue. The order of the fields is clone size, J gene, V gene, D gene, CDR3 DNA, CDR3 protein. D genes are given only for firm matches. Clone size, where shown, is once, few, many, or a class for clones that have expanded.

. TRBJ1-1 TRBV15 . TGTGCCACCAGCAGAGGTCGGGGGGGTTACACTGAAGCTTTCTTT CATSRGRGGYTEAFF
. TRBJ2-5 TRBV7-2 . TGTGCCAGCAGCTTAGGAGTCTCGGGGGAGACCCAGTACTTC CASSLGVSGETQYF
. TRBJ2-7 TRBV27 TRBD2 TGTGCCAGCAGTCCTTCGGCTGGGCGGGAGGCCGAGCAGTACTTC CASSPSAGREAEQYF
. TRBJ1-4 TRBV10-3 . TGTGCCATCAGCCAGACAGGAGATAATGAAAAACTGTTTTTT CAISQTGDNEKLFF
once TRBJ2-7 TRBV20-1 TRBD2 TGCAGTGTAGCGGGAACCTACGAGCAGTACTTC CSVAGTYEQYF
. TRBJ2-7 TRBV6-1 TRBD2 TGTGCCAGCAGCGGGACTAGCGTAGCCTACGAGCAGTACTTC CASSGTSVAYEQYF
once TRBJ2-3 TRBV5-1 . TGCGCCAGCAGCTCATTTACAGGGCCAGATACGCAGTATTTT CASSSFTGPDTQYF
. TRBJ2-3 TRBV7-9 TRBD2 TGTGCCAGCAGCCCCGGACTAGCGGGAAGCACAGATACGCAGTATTTT CASSPGLAGSTDTQYF
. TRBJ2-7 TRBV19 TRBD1 TGTGCCAGTAGTAAAATATCGGGACAGGGAAAGAACTACGAGCAGTACTTC CASSKISGQGKNYEQYF
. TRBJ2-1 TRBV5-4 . TGTGCCAGCAGCTCGGACACGCGCTCCTACAATGAGCAGTTCTTC CASSSDTRSYNEQFF
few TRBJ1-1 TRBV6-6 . TGTGCCAGCAGCCTGAACCCCAGGGGGAACACTGAAGCTTTCTTT CASSLNPRGNTEAFF
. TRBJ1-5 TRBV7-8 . TGTGCCAGCAGCTCTCAGGGCCAAGGAAGCAATCAGCCCCAGCATTTT CASSSQGQGSNQPQHF
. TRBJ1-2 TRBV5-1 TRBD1 TGCGCCAGCAGCTTGGGACAGGGGGCTAACTATGGCTACACCTTC CASSLGQGANYGYTF
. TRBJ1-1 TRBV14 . TGTGCCAGCAAATTAACAGCGAACACTGAAGCTTTCTTT CASKLTANTEAFF
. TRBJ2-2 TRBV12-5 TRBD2 TGTGCTAGTGGCCCCGGGGCGGGACTAGCGGGAGCCGGGGAGCTGTTTTTT CASGPGAGLAGAGELFF
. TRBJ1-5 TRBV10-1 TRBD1 TGCGCCAGCAGCTTAACCGGGACAGGAAACTCATTACGCAATCAGCCCCAGCATTTT CASSLTGTGNSLRNQPQHF
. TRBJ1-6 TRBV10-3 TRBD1 TGTGCCACCAGCGGACAGGTAGATTCACCCCTCCACTTT CATSGQVDSPLHF
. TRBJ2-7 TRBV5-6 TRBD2 TGTGCCAGCAGCCCCACCTTTACTAGCGGGCCCTACGAGCAGTACTTC CASSPTFTSGPYEQYF
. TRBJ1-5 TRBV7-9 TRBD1 TGTGCCAGCAGCTCCGACAGGGGTGTCGATCAGCCCCAGCATTTT CASSSDRGVDQPQHF
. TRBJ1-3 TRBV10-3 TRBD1 TGTGCCATCAGCCTACACGGGACAGCGAGCTCTGGAAACACCATATATTTT CAISLHGTASSGNTIYF
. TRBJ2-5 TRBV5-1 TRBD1 TGCGCCAGCAGCCCACCCGCGACAGGGGTACAAGAGACCCAGTACTTC CASSPPATGVQETQYF
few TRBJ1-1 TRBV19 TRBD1 TGTGCCAGTAGTGAGACAGGGGCGGACACTGAAGCTTTCTTT CASSETGADTEAFF
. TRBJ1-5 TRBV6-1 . TGTGCCAGCAGTGAAGTGGCGGGATATAGCAATCAGCCCCAGCATTTT CASSEVAGYSNQPQHF
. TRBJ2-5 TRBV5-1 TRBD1 TGCGCCAGCAGCAAGGGACAGGGGGCCCCCCAAGAGACCCAGTACTTC CASSKGQGAPQETQYF
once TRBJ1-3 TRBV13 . TGTGCCAGCAGGCAGGGTTCTGGAAACACCATATATTTT CASRQGSGNTIYF
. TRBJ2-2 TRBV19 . TGTGCCAGTAGTGGGGGGACCGGGGAGCTGTTTTTT CASSGGTGELFF
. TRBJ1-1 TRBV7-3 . TGTGCCAGCAGCCCCCAGGGGAACACTGAAGCTTTCTTT CASSPQGNTEAFF
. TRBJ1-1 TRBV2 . TGTGCCAGCAGTGAAGTTGGCTTTCAAAACACTGAAGCTTTCTTT CASSEVGFQNTEAFF
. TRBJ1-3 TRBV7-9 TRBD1 TGTGCCAGCAGCTTAAATCGGCCAGGGGGCGGAAACACCATATATTTT CASSLNRPGGGNTIYF
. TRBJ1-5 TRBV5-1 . TGCGCCAGCAGCTTGGCGGGAGGGGGCAATCAGCCCCAGCATTTT CASSLAGGGNQPQHF
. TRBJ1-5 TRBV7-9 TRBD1 TGTTCCAGCAGCTTAAGTCCCGGGACAGGAGATCAGCCCCAGCATTTT CSSSLSPGTGDQPQHF
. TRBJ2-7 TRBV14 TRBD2 TGTGCCAGCAGCCAAGGACTAGCGGGGCCCTACGAGCAGTACTTC CASSQGLAGPYEQYF
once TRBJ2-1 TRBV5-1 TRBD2 TGCGCCAGCGAACTAGCGGGGGAATACAATGAGCAGTTCTTC CASELAGEYNEQFF
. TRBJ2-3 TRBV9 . TGTGCCAGCAGCGTAGGGCGGGCCCTTCACACAGATACGCAGTATTTT CASSVGRALHTDTQYF
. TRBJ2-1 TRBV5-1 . TGCGCCAGCAGCAGCCTGGGCGGGACGGATGAGCAGTTCTTC CASSSLGGTDEQFF
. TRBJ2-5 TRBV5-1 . TGCGCCAGCAGCTTGGAAAGCCCAGGGACCCAGTACTTC CASSLESPGTQYF
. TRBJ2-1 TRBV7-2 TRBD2 TGTGCCAGCAGCGCAGTGGCTAGCGGATGGGATGAGCAGTTCTTC CASSAVASGWDEQFF
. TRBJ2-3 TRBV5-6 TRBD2 TGTGCCAGCAGCTCGGCAGCGGGAGATACTGATACGCAGTATTTT CASSSAAGDTDTQYF
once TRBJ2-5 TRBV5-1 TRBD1 TGCGCCAGCAGCTTTGACAGGGTTGAGACCCAGTACTTC CASSFDRVETQYF
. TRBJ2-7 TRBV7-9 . TGTGCCAGCAGCTTAGCGGTGGGGACATTAAAGGGCTACGAGCAGTACTTC CASSLAVGTLKGYEQYF
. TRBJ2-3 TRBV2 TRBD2 TGTGCCAGCATGGGCGGGAGTTCAGATACGCAGTATTTT CASMGGSSDTQYF
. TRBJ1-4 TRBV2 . TGTGCCAGCAGTGCAACTATGGGGGGGGGCCTTGAAAAACTGTTTTTT CASSATMGGGLEKLFF
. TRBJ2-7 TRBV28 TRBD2 TGTGCCAGCAGTTCTATCGCCCTGACTATGACTAGCGCGTTCTCCTACGAGCAGTACTTC CASSSIALTMTSAFSYEQYF
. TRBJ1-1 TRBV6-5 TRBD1 TGTGCCAGCAGTCGACAGGGGCCCCGGGACACTGAAGCTTTCTTT CASSRQGPRDTEAFF
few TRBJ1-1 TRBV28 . TGTGCCAGCACTCCCACGCAGGGTCTAGCTTTCTTT CASTPTQGLAFF
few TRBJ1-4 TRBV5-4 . TGTGCCAGCAGCTTGGACAGGGAAAAACTGTTTTTT CASSLDREKLFF
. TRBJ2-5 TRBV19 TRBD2 TGTGCCAGTAGTATTCGAGGCCCGGGACTAGCGGGAGAGGAGACCCAGTACTTC CASSIRGPGLAGEETQYF
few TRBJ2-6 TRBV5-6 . TGTGCCAGCAGCTTTATCTCTGGGGCCAACGTCCTGACTTTC CASSFISGANVLTF
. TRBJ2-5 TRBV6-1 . TGTGCCAGCAGTTGGGACTTCACAATGGAAGAGACCCAGTACTTC CASSWDFTMEETQYF
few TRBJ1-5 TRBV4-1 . TGCGCCAGCAGCCAAGGAGCAGGGTTGGGGCAGCCCCAGCATTTT CASSQGAGLGQPQHF